The clone carrying this T cell receptor (beta chain) has only a few counts. The antigen is not known. Germline V gene data show CDR1 as LGHNA and CDR2 as YNFKEQ. V was clipped by 4 bases and J by 13 bases, with 6 bases between them. This CDR3 contains 9 residues. This sample was included in a study of blood T cells in healthy people across ages. Broader study findings: Per million T cells, TCR beta diversity dropped roughly linearly as age increased.

It was with a sample-barcoded 5' primer and a J-beta primer mix that a second PCR of about 7 to 12 cycles was run. TCRdb fed the 5' RACE reads into MiXCR, producing one record per CDR3 protein. The sample has about 580,000 distinct CDR3 sequences; about 45% are singletons. The sequence was obtained from an elderly man in good health. The sample consisted of blood. This chain joins TRBV4-2 and TRBJ2-3; D is undetermined. The DNA for the CDR3 is TGTGCCAGCAGCCGCAGCGAGTATTTT. Translation: CASSRSEYF.